This T cell receptor (beta chain) was sequenced in a study of blood T cell repertoires in COVID-19. Trimming took off 7 bases at V and 6 bases at J, with 9 bases between the two ends. Germline V gene data show CDR1 as MNHEY and CDR2 as SVGAGI. The CDR3 totals 11 residues. Generated by immunoSEQ multiplex PCR, the TCRdb table keeps only in-frame clones and is missing some. Among 250,000 to 300,000 clones, 70% to 90% were seen once, and the ten largest hold around 13%. V is TRBV6-5 and J is TRBJ1-1, with D hard to call. Sequenced: peripheral blood. The clonotype comes from a woman in her sixties or seventies with COVID-19, enrolled during active disease. CDR3: CASKVSAEAFF. The DNA for the CDR3 is TGTGCCAGCAAGGTCAGCGCTGAAGCTTTCTTT.